The sequence of this T cell receptor beta chain was determined in a study of CXCR3-negative and CXCR3-positive naive CD8 T cells. Through 5' RACE with UMI labels, the TRB cDNA libraries were prepared. Each CDR3 protein gets one entry in TCRdb, which reprocessed the 5' RACE reads and gives no DNA. The specimen's table records 40,000 to 45,000 distinct CDR3 sequences. From germline, CDR1 is MDHEN and CDR2 SYDVKM. This CDR3 spans 16 amino acids. J is TRBJ2-5 and V is TRBV28; TCRdb designates TRBD2, a call that cannot be tested without DNA. Sample: memory CD8+ T cells from blood. This sequence was found in a human donor in good health. Some clones in this sample may be carry-over from other donors' samples. CDR3 amino acids: CASSPPAGAVGETQYF.